The 5 T cell receptor beta chains reported below all come from one sample, sequenced in a study of cytomegalovirus exposure and HLA in healthy donors. It was with 60 Vbeta and 13 Jbeta primers that the PCR ran. Sequencing was performed with immunoSEQ multiplex PCR; in TCRdb, only in-frame clones are kept and a portion is missing. The data contain about 150,000 clones, 65% to 85% of them seen just once; the ten biggest clones take up roughly 6.2%. Sequenced: PBMCs. These receptors originate from a male donor in good health and CMV-seropositive.

Only one count was recorded for this clone. This chain uses TRBV21-1 with TRBJ2-6; the D call TRBD2 from the table was never checked on the DNA. TRBV21-1 counts as a pseudogene. CDR3 size: 16 residues. Here the CDR3 reads CASPRCPASGANVLTF. In DNA form, the CDR3 reads TGTGCCAGCCCTCGGTGTCCCGCCTCTGGGGCCAACGTCCTGACTTTC.

The V call is TRBV4-1, the J call TRBJ2-7; 7 bases line up with TRBD2. The ends lost 1 base at V and 3 bases at J; junction bases unmatched: 24. The CDR3 runs 21 residues. CDR1 MGHRA and CDR2 YSYEKL come from the germline V gene. CDR3 bases: TGCGCCAGCAGCCAAGCCAGAGGGCAAGGGATGGCGACTAGCCGGATCTACGAGCAGTACTTC. Translating it yields CASSQARGQGMATSRIYEQYF.

In nucleotides, the CDR3 is TGTGCCAGCAGTTTATTACAGGGGGGGACCCAGTACTTC. Translating gives CASSLLQGGTQYF. The genes are TRBV28 and TRBJ2-5; 8 bases are a match to TRBD1. The CDR3 sequence is 13 residues long. Trimming removed 1 base from V and 7 bases from J; junction bases left unmatched: 2. Germline loops: CDR1 MDHEN, CDR2 SYDVKM. Supplemented by reference TRBV28 and TRBJ2-5, the full variable domain reads DVKVTQSSRYLVKRTGEKVFLECVQDMDHENMFWYRQDPGLGLRLIYFSYDVKMKEKGDIPEGYSVSREKKERFSLILESASTNQTSMYLCASSLLQGGTQYFGPGTRLLVL.

CDR3 coding DNA: TGTGCCAGCAGGGGTAGCGGAGGAGGCGAGCAGTACTTC. Its translation: CASRGSGGGEQYF. The chain combines TRBV14 with TRBJ2-7; D might be TRBD2 (6 bases). Trimming took off 6 bases at V and 6 bases at J, with 15 bases between the two ends. The germline V gene has CDR1 SGHDN and CDR2 FVKESK. CDR3 length: 13 amino acids.

J is TRBJ2-1 and V is TRBV4-2; 7 positions agree with TRBD1. Germline CDR1 is LGHNA and CDR2 is YNFKEQ. The CDR3 contains 13 residues. V lost 4 bases, J lost 7 bases, and 4 bases stayed unmatched. DNA for the CDR3: TGTGCCAGCAGCCCAGGGGGAGAGAATGAGCAGTTCTTC. It is translated as CASSPGGENEQFF.